This entry concerns a single T cell receptor beta chain. Its target is not known. A multiplex PCR was run with 60 Vbeta primers and 13 Jbeta primers. Measured with immunoSEQ multiplex PCR; TCRdb has only the in-frame clones, and not every one. The sample consists of some 130,000 clones, about four fifths of them appearing once. These data come from a study of cytomegalovirus exposure and HLA in healthy donors. Looking at the study overall: HLA-typed donors contributed 65 million to 95 million unique TCRs, which were held in an early data release. In terms of ancestry, the Caucasian-associated cluster contained about 81% of the 398 genotyped donors. Points from the study as a whole: HLA alleles showed associations with fewer than 20,000 TCR beta sequences in a later analysis, at a 0.05 false discovery rate.

The CDR3 covers 17 residues. The V gene end was trimmed by 1 base and the J gene end by 4 bases; junction bases not matched to a gene: 9. Germline CDR1 and CDR2: SGHNT and YYREEE (reference sequence). The chain employs TRBV5-4 and TRBJ2-3; 10 nucleotides line up with TRBD1. This clonotype was obtained from a man younger than 45 in good health and CMV-seronegative. Sequencing was performed on PBMCs. Here the CDR3 reads CASSLSGTGVWADTQYF. In DNA, the CDR3 is TGTGCCAGCAGCTTGTCGGGGACAGGGGTTTGGGCAGATACGCAGTATTTT.